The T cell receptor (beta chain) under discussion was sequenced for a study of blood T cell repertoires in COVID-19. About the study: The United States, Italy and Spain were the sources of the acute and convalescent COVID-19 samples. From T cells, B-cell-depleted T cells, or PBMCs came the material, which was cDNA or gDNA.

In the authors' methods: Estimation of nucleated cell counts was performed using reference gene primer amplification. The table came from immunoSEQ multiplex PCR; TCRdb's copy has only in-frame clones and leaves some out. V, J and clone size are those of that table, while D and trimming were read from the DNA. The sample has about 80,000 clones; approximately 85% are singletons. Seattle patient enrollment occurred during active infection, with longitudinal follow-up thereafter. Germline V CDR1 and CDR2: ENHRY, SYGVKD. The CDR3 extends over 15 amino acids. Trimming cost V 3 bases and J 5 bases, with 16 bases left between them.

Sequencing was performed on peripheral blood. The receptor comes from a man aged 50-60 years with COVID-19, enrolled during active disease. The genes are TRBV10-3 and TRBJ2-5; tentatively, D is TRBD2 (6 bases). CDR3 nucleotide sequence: TGTGCCATCAGTGACCCCGGGACTTTGGGGGAGACCCAGTACTTC. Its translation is CAISDPGTLGETQYF.